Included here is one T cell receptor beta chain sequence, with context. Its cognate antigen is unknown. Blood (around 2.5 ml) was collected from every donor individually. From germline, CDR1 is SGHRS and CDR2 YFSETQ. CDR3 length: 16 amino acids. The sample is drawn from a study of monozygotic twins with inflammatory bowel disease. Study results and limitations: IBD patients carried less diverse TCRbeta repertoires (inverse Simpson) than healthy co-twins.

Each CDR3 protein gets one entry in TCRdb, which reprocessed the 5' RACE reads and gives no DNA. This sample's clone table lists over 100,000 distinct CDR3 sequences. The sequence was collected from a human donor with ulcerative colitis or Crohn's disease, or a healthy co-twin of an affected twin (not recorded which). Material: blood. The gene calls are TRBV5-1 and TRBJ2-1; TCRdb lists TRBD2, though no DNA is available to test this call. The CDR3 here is CASSLIALGLANEQFF.